This T cell receptor beta chain was captured in a study of CD8+ T cells in alopecia areata. At the level of the study: Skin grafts from approximately 6-13-month-old C3H/HeJ donors with spontaneous alopecia were placed on roughly 6-10-week-old female C3H/HeJ mice.

CDR1 is LGHNA, CDR2 YNLKQL, per germline (reference sequence). The CDR3 runs to 15 residues. Trimming removed 4 bases at V and 0 bases at J, with 12 bases between. This clone occurred a few times. No antigen is known for it. Mouse gene names and germline throughout. Read sequence stops 4 residues before the CDR3 end, and the germline J gene provides the missing end. Study-wide points: Unlike in mice, where it was clearer, TCR sharing across patients was less clear, possibly HLA-related.

CD4, CD8alpha, NKG2D, NKG2ACE and other markers were used to sort pooled cutaneous lymph node cells. RNA, once extracted, was reverse transcribed into cDNA for use as the sequencing template. Profiled with immunoSEQ multiplex PCR; TCRdb holds only in-frame clones, not every one. Observed in the sample are 270,000 or so clones, none of them singletons. The sample comprised CD4+ T cells sorted from a lymph node. The rearrangement uses TRBV5 and TRBJ1-2, with D perhaps matching TRBD1 (5 bases). The clonotype originates from a C3H/HeJ mouse with alopecia areata. The strain's MHC haplotype is H2-k. The sequenced CDR3 bases are TGTGCCAGCAGCCCCCGGACAACTTCAAACTCC. Encoded protein: CASSPRTTSNS. In full, the CDR3 reads CASSPRTTSNSDYTF.